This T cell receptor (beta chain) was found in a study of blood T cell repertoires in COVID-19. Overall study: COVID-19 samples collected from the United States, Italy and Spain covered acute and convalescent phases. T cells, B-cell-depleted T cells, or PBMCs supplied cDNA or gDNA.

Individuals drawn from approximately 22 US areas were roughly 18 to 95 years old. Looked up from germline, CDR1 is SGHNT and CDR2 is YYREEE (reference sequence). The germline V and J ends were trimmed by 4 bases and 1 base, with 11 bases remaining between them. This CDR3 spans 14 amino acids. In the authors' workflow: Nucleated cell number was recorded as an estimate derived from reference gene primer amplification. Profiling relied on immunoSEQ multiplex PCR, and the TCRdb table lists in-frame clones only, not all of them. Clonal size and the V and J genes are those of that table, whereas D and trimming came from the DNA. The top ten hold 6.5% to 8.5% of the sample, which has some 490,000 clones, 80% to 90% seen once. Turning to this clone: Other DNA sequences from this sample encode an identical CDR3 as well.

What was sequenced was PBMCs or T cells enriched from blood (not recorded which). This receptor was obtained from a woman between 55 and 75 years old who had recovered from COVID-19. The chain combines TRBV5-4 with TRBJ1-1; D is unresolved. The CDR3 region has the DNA TGTGCCAGCAGCCTTCAGACACCGAACACTGAAGCTTTCTTT. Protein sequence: CASSLQTPNTEAFF.